This is a list of T cell receptor beta chains from one sample in a study of type 1 regulatory T cells. Their antigens are not known. Via MiXCR, TCRdb re-called the reads, giving one row per CDR3 protein. In the table there are some 15,000 distinct CDR3 sequences, approximately 15% of which are singletons. The sequencing input was cultured T cells, either the whole culture or a sorted T cell fraction (not recorded which). The source of these receptors is a human donor in good health. The CDR3 runs from the conserved cysteine through the conserved F or W. The D gene is left open where the match is weak. Expanded clones get a size class; other rows say once, few or many, or leave the size out.

size	length	V	J	D	CDR3	DNA
many	11	TRBV10-3	TRBJ2-1	-	CAISGGPREFF	TGTGCCATCAGTGGGGGCCCTCGGGAGTTCTTC
few	14	TRBV18	TRBJ2-7	TRBD1	CASSDRGISYEQYF	TGTGCCAGCTCGGACAGGGGAATCTCCTACGAGCAGTACTTC
many	14	TRBV9	TRBJ2-1	-	CASSVGLAYNEQFF	TGTGCCAGCAGCGTAGGACTAGCCTACAATGAGCAGTTCTTC
many	13	TRBV27	TRBJ1-1	TRBD1	CASSLRTGAEAFF	TGTGCCAGCAGTTTAAGGACAGGGGCTGAAGCTTTCTTT
many	15	TRBV6-5	TRBJ2-7	-	CASSYSTGARYEQYF	TGTGCCAGCAGTTACTCAACGGGGGCAAGGTACGAGCAGTACTTC
-	14	TRBV18	TRBJ2-3	TRBD2	CASSSLAGVDTQYF	TGTGCCAGCTCGTCCCTAGCGGGAGTGGATACGCAGTATTTT
many	16	TRBV9	TRBJ2-1	-	CASSVAGGAGDNEQFF	TGTGCCAGCAGCGTCGCCGGGGGCGCGGGCGACAATGAGCAGTTCTTC
few	14	TRBV7-3	TRBJ2-1	-	CASRAGNSYNEQFF	TGTGCCAGCAGGGCCGGGAACTCCTACAATGAGCAGTTCTTC
-	13	TRBV27	TRBJ2-5	-	CASSPRAQETQYF	TGTGCCAGCAGCCCCCGGGCCCAAGAGACCCAGTACTTC
many	15	TRBV28	TRBJ1-6	-	CASSLGVSYNSPLHF	TGTGCCAGCAGTTTGGGGGTTTCCTATAATTCACCCCTCCACTTT
many	12	TRBV20-1	TRBJ2-3	-	CSASIVADTQYF	TGCAGTGCTAGTATAGTTGCGGATACGCAGTATTTT
many	12	TRBV20-1	TRBJ2-5	TRBD2	CSERAGTGTQYF	TGCAGCGAGAGAGCGGGAACGGGGACCCAGTACTTC
-	14	TRBV4-2	TRBJ2-1	-	CASSRSGGVIEQFF	TGTGCCAGCAGCAGGTCCGGAGGGGTTATTGAGCAGTTCTTC
many	15	TRBV4-3	TRBJ2-7	-	CASSQDWTASYEQYF	TGCGCCAGCAGCCAAGACTGGACAGCCTCCTACGAGCAGTACTTC
many	14	TRBV27	TRBJ2-7	-	CASKTGTSSYEQYF	TGTGCCAGCAAAACAGGGACATCCTCCTACGAGCAGTACTTC
many	15	TRBV5-1	TRBJ2-3	-	CASSLQPLPTDTQYF	TGCGCCAGCAGCTTGCAACCACTCCCCACAGATACGCAGTATTTT
few	14	TRBV20-1	TRBJ1-4	-	CSAEVLRLSEKLFF	TGCAGTGCTGAAGTTTTGAGGCTTTCCGAAAAACTGTTTTTT
few	17	TRBV6-6	TRBJ2-5	-	CASTRRLQGRVGETQYF	TGTGCCAGCACCCGGAGACTACAGGGGAGGGTTGGCGAGACCCAGTACTTC
hyperexpanded	12	TRBV7-2	TRBJ2-2	-	CASSRNTGELFF	TGTGCCAGCAGCCGAAACACCGGGGAGCTGTTTTTT
many	13	TRBV18	TRBJ2-5	TRBD1	CASSPNRGETQYF	TGTGCCAGCTCACCAAACAGGGGGGAGACCCAGTACTTC
-	13	TRBV20-1	TRBJ1-4	TRBD1	CSARRQGDEKLFF	TGCAGTGCTAGGAGACAGGGTGATGAAAAACTGTTTTTT
-	11	TRBV5-5	TRBJ2-2	-	CASRTSGELFF	TGTGCCAGCAGGACATCCGGGGAGCTGTTTTTT
many	13	TRBV3-1	TRBJ2-5	-	CASSRPQRETQYF	TGTGCCAGCAGCCGACCTCAGAGGGAGACCCAGTACTTC
-	16	TRBV14	TRBJ2-1	-	CASSQVGFFRGHEQFF	TGTGCCAGCAGCCAAGTAGGATTCTTCCGAGGCCATGAGCAGTTCTTC
few	11	TRBV20-1	TRBJ2-3	-	CSARRGITQYF	TGCAGTGCTAGGAGGGGAATTACGCAGTATTTT